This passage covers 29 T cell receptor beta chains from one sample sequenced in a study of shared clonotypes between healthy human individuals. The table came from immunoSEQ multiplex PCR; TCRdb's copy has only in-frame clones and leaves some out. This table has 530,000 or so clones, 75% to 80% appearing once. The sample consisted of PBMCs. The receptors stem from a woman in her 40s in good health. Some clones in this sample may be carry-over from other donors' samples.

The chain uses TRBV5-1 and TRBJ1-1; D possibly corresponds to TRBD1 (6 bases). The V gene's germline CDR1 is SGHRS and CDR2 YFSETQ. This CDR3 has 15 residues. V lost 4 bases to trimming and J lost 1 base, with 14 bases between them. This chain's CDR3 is CASSPSDSKNTEAFF. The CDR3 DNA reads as TGCGCCAGCAGCCCGTCGGACAGCAAGAACACTGAAGCTTTCTTT. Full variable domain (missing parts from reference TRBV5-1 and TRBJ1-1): KAGVTQTPRYLIKTRGQQVTLSCSPISGHRSVSWYQQTPGQGLQFLFEYFSETQRNKGNFPGRFSGRQFSNSRSEMNVSTLELGDSALYLCASSPSDSKNTEAFFGQGTRLTVV.

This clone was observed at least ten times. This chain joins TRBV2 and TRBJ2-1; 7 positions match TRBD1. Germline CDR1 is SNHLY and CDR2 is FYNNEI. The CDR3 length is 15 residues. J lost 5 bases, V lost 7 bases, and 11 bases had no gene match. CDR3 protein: CASNPQGVAHNEQFF. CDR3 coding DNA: TGTGCCAGCAATCCCCAGGGGGTCGCTCACAATGAGCAGTTCTTC.

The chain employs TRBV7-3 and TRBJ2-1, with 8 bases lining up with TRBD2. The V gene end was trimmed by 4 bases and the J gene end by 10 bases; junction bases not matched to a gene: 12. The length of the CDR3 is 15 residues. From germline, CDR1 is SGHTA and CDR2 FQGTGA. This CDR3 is CASSSGLAGVEEQFF. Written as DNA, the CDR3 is TGTGCCAGCAGCTCAGGACTAGCCGGGGTGGAGGAGCAGTTCTTC.

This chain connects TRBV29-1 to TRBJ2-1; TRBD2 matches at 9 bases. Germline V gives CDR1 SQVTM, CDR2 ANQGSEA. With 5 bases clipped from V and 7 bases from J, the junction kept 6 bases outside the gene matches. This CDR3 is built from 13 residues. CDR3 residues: CSVFGTSRNEQFF. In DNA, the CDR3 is TGCAGCGTTTTCGGGACTAGCAGAAATGAGCAGTTCTTC.

CDR3 nucleotides: TGTGCCAGCAGAGGCCTTAACTATGGCTACACCTTC. As protein: CASRGLNYGYTF. The chain uses TRBV27 and TRBJ1-2; D is ambiguous. The CDR3 totals 12 residues. Germline lookup yields CDR1 MNHEY and CDR2 SMNVEV (reference sequence). Trimming removed 6 bases from V and 1 base from J, with 6 bases in between.

CDR3 in DNA: TGCGCCAGCAGCTTCCAGGGCTACGAGCAGTACTTC. This sequence encodes CASSFQGYEQYF. The chain uses TRBV5-1 and TRBJ2-7; the D gene is possibly TRBD1 (5 bases). CDR3 length: 12 amino acids. Trimming shortened V by 2 bases and J by 3 bases, and 6 bases separated the two germline ends. Germline V lookup: CDR1 SGHRS, CDR2 YFSETQ.

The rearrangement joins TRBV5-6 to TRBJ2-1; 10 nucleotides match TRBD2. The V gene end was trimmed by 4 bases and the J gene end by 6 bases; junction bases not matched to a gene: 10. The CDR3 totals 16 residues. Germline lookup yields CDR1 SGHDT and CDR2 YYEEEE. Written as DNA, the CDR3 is TGTGCCAGCAGCGCTGTCGTAGCGGGAGGTCTCAATGAGCAGTTCTTC. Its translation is CASSAVVAGGLNEQFF.

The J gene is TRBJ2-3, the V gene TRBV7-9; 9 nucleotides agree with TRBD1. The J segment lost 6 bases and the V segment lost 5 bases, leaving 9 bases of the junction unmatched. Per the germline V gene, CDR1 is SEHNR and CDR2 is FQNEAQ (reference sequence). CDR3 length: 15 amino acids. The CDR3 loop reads CASSLGTGRYDTQYF. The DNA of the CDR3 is TGTGCCAGCAGCCTCGGGACAGGGCGCTATGATACGCAGTATTTT.

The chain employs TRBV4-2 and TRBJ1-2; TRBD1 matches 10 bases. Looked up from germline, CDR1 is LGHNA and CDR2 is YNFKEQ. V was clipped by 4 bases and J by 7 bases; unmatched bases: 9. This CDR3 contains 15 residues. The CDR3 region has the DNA TGTGCCAGCAGCCCGGACCGACAGGGGGCGCTTGGCTACACCTTC. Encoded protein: CASSPDRQGALGYTF.

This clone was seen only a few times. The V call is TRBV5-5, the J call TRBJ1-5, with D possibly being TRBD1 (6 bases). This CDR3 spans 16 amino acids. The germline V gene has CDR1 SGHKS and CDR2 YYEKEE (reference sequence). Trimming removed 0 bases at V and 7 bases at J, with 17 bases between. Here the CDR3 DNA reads TGTGCCAGCAGCTTGGGTGACGGGGGGCTGAACCAGCCCCAGCATTTT. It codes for CASSLGDGGLNQPQHF.

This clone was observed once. In DNA, the CDR3 is TGTGCCAGCAGCTTAGGCCAGATGGAGACCCAGTACTTC. Its translation is CASSLGQMETQYF. The chain couples TRBV7-6 to TRBJ2-5, with D unclear. Trimming pared 1 base from V and 5 bases from J, leaving 8 bases between. CDR1 SGHVS and CDR2 FNYEAQ come from the germline V gene. The CDR3 contains 13 residues.

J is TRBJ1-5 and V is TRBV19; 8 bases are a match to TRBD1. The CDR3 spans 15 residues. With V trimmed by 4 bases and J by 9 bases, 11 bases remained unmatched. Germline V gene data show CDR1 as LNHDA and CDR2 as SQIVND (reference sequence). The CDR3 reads CASSTRTGQGLPQHF. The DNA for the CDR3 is TGTGCCAGTAGTACCAGGACAGGGCAAGGTCTGCCCCAGCATTTT.

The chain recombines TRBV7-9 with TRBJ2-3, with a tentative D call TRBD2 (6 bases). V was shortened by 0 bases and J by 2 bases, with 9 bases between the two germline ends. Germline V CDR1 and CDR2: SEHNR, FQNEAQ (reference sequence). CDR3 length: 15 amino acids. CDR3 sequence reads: CASSLASGNTDTQYF. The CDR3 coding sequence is TGTGCCAGCAGCTTAGCTAGCGGAAACACAGATACGCAGTATTTT.

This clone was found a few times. The CDR3 nucleotides are TGCAGCGTCGACCCTAGTGGGGTTGGCGAGCAGTACTTC. Translating it yields CSVDPSGVGEQYF. V gene TRBV29-1 combines with J gene TRBJ2-7; no definite D call. This CDR3 is built from 13 residues. V lost 6 bases and J lost 6, with 18 bases in between. The germline V gene encodes CDR1 SQVTM and CDR2 ANQGSEA.

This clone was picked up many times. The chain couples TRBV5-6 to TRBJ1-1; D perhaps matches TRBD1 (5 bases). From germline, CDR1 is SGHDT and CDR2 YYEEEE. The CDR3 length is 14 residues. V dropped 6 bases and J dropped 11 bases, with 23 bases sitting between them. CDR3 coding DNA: TGTGCCAGCACGAGGCGGACGCCCACAGGAGCGGCTTTCTTT. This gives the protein CASTRRTPTGAAFF. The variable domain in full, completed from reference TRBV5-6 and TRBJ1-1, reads DAGVTQSPTHLIKTRGQQVTLRCSPKSGHDTVSWYQQALGQGPQFIFQYYEEEERQRGNFPDRFSGHQFPNYSSELNVNALLLGDSALYLCASTRRTPTGAAFFGQGTRLTVV.

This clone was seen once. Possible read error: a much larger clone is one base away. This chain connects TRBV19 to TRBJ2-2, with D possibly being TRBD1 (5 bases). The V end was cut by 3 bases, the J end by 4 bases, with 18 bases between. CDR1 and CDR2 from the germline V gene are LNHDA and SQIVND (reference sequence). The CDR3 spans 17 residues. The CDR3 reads CASSMVGTGFSTGELFF. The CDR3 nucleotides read TGTGCCAGTAGTATGGTAGGCACAGGCTTTAGCACCGGGGAGCTGTTTTTT. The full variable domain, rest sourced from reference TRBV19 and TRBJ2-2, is DGGITQSPKYLFRKEGQNVTLSCEQNLNHDAMYWYRQDPGQGLRLIYYSQIVNDFQKGDIAEGYSVSREKKESFPLTVTSAQKNPTAFYLCASSMVGTGFSTGELFFGEGSRLTVL.

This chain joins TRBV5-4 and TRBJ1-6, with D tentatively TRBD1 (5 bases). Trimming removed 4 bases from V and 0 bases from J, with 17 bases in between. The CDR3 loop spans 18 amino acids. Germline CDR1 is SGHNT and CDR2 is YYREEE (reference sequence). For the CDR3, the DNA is TGTGCCAGCAGCACGGCAGGATCGGGGGGCTCCTATAATTCACCCCTCCACTTT. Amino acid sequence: CASSTAGSGGSYNSPLHF.

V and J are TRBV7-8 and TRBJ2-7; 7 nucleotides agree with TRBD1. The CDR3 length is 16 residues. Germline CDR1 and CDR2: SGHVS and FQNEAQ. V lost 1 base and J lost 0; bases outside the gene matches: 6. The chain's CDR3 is CASSLGLQGYSYEQYF. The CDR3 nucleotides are TGTGCCAGCAGCTTAGGATTACAGGGGTACTCCTACGAGCAGTACTTC.

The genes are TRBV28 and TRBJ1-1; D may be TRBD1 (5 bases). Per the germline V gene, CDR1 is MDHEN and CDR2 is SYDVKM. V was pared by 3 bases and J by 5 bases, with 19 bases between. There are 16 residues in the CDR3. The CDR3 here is CASSFGPGLKDTEAFF. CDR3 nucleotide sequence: TGTGCCAGCAGTTTTGGCCCGGGGCTGAAGGATACTGAAGCTTTCTTT. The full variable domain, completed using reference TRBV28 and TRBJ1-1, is DVKVTQSSRYLVKRTGEKVFLECVQDMDHENMFWYRQDPGLGLRLIYFSYDVKMKEKGDIPEGYSVSREKKERFSLILESASTNQTSMYLCASSFGPGLKDTEAFFGQGTRLTVV.

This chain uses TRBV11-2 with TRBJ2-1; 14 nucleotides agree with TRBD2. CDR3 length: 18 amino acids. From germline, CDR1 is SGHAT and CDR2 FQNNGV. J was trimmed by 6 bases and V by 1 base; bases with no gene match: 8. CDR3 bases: TGTGCCAGCAGCTTAGTAGGGGGACTAGCGGGAGAAGGCAATGAGCAGTTCTTC. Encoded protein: CASSLVGGLAGEGNEQFF.

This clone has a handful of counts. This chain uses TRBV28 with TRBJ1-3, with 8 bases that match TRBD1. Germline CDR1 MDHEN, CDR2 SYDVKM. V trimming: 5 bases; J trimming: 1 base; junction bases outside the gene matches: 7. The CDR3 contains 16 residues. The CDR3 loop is CASSHPGDRSGNTIYF. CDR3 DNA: TGTGCCAGCAGTCACCCTGGGGACAGGTCTGGAAACACCATATATTTT. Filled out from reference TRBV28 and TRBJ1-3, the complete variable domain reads DVKVTQSSRYLVKRTGEKVFLECVQDMDHENMFWYRQDPGLGLRLIYFSYDVKMKEKGDIPEGYSVSREKKERFSLILESASTNQTSMYLCASSHPGDRSGNTIYFGEGSWLTVV.

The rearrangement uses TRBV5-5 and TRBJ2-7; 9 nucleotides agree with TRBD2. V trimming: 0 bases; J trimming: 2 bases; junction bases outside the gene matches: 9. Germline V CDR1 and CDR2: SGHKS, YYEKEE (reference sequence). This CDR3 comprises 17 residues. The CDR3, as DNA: TGTGCCAGCAGCTTGGGGGTAGCGGGAGTCTCTACCTACGAGCAGTACTTC. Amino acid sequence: CASSLGVAGVSTYEQYF. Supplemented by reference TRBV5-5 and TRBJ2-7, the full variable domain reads DAGVTQSPTHLIKTRGQQVTLRCSPISGHKSVSWYQQVLGQGPQFIFQYYEKEERGRGNFPDRFSARQFPNYSSELNVNALLLGDSALYLCASSLGVAGVSTYEQYFGPGTRLTVT.

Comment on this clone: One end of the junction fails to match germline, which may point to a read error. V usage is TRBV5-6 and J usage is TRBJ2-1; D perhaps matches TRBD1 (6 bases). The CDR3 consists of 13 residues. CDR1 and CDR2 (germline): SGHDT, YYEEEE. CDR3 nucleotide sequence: TGTGCCAGCAGCCCCACAGGGTACATTGAGCAGTTCTTC. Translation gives CASSPTGYIEQFF.

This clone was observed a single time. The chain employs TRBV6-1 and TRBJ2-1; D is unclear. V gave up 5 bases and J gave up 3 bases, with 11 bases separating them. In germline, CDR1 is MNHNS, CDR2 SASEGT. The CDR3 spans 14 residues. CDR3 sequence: CASSTGRDYNEQFF. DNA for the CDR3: TGTGCCAGCAGTACCGGACGAGACTACAATGAGCAGTTCTTC.

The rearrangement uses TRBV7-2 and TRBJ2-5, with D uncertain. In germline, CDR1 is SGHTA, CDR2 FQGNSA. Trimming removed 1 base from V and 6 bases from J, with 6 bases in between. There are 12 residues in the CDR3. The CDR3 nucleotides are TGTGCCAGCAGCTTAGTTTTGCAGACCCAGTACTTC. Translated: CASSLVLQTQYF.

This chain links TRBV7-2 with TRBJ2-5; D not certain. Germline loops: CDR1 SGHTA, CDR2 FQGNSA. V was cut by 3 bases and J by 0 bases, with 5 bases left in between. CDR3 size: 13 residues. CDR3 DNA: TGTGCCAGCAGCTTCGGCAACCAAGAGACCCAGTACTTC. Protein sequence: CASSFGNQETQYF. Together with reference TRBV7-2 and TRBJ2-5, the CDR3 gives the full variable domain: GAGVSQSPSNKVTEKGKDVELRCDPISGHTALYWYRQSLGQGLEFLIYFQGNSAPDKSGLPSDRFSAERTGGSVSTLTIQRTQQEDSAVYLCASSFGNQETQYFGPGTRLLVL.

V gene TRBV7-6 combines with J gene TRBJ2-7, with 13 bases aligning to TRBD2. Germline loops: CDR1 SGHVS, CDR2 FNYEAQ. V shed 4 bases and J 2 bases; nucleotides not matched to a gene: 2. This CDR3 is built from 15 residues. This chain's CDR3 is CASSSGTSGTYEQYF. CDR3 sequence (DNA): TGTGCCAGCAGCTCTGGGACTAGCGGGACCTACGAGCAGTACTTC.

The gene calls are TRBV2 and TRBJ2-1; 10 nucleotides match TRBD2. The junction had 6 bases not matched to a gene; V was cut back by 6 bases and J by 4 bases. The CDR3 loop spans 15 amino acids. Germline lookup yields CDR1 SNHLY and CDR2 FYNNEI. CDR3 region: CASRGWTSGYNEQFF. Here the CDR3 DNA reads TGTGCCAGCAGGGGGTGGACTAGCGGATACAATGAGCAGTTCTTC.

CDR3 region: CASSWTGTDTTDTQYF. The CDR3 region has the DNA TGCGCCAGCAGCTGGACAGGGACAGATACCACAGATACGCAGTATTTT. The chain joins TRBV5-1 to TRBJ2-3; 8 bases are a match to TRBD1. V shed 3 bases and J 2 bases; nucleotides not matched to a gene: 8. This CDR3 has 16 amino acids. Germline lookup yields CDR1 SGHRS and CDR2 YFSETQ. Looking up the rest from reference TRBV5-1 and TRBJ2-3 gives the full variable domain: KAGVTQTPRYLIKTRGQQVTLSCSPISGHRSVSWYQQTPGQGLQFLFEYFSETQRNKGNFPGRFSGRQFSNSRSEMNVSTLELGDSALYLCASSWTGTDTTDTQYFGPGTRLTVL.